This T cell receptor beta chain emerged from a study of a mutant IDH1 vaccine in newly diagnosed glioma. The overall study: Patients had eight vaccinations, in weeks 1, 3, 5, 7, 11, 15, 19 and 23. Treated patients, 62.5% male and about 38% female, averaged 40.4 years of age. Patients had received radiotherapy, temozolomide, or both previously, most receiving both.

The assay was immunoSEQ multiplex PCR, and TCRdb's table has in-frame clones only and misses some. The data hold approximately 30,000 clones, with approximately 80% observed a single time. Germline lookup yields CDR1 MNHEY and CDR2 SMNVEV (reference sequence). The V and J ends lost 3 bases and 4 bases respectively, with 13 bases between them. This CDR3 region has 15 residues. On this clone: Its antigen is currently unknown.

The sample's time point: week 23, last vaccination. Topical imiquimod was applied with each vaccine dose, which held 300 ug of mutant IDH1 20-mer peptide. The study enrolled donors with new WHO grade 3 or 4 IDH1-mutant, ATRX-lost astrocytomas. The receptor comes from a woman younger than 45 with glioma. The sample consisted of PBMCs, taken from a glioma patient whose treatment included an IDH1 peptide vaccine. The rearrangement links TRBV27 to TRBJ1-5; D unclear. The CDR3 protein is CASSFSFLGNQPQHF. The DNA for the CDR3 is TGTGCCAGCAGTTTCTCCTTTCTGGGGAATCAGCCCCAGCATTTT.